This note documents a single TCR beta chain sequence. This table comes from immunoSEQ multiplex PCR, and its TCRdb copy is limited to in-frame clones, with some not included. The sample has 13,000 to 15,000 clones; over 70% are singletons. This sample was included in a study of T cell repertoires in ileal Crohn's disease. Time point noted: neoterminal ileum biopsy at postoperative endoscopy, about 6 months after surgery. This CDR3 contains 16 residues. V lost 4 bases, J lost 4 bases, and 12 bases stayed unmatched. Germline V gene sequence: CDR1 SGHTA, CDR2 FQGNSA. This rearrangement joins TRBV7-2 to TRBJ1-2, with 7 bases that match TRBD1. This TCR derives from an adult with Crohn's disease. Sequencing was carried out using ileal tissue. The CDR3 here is CASSSPGTESTYGYTF. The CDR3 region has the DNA TGTGCCAGCAGCTCCCCCGGGACAGAGTCTACCTATGGCTACACCTTC.